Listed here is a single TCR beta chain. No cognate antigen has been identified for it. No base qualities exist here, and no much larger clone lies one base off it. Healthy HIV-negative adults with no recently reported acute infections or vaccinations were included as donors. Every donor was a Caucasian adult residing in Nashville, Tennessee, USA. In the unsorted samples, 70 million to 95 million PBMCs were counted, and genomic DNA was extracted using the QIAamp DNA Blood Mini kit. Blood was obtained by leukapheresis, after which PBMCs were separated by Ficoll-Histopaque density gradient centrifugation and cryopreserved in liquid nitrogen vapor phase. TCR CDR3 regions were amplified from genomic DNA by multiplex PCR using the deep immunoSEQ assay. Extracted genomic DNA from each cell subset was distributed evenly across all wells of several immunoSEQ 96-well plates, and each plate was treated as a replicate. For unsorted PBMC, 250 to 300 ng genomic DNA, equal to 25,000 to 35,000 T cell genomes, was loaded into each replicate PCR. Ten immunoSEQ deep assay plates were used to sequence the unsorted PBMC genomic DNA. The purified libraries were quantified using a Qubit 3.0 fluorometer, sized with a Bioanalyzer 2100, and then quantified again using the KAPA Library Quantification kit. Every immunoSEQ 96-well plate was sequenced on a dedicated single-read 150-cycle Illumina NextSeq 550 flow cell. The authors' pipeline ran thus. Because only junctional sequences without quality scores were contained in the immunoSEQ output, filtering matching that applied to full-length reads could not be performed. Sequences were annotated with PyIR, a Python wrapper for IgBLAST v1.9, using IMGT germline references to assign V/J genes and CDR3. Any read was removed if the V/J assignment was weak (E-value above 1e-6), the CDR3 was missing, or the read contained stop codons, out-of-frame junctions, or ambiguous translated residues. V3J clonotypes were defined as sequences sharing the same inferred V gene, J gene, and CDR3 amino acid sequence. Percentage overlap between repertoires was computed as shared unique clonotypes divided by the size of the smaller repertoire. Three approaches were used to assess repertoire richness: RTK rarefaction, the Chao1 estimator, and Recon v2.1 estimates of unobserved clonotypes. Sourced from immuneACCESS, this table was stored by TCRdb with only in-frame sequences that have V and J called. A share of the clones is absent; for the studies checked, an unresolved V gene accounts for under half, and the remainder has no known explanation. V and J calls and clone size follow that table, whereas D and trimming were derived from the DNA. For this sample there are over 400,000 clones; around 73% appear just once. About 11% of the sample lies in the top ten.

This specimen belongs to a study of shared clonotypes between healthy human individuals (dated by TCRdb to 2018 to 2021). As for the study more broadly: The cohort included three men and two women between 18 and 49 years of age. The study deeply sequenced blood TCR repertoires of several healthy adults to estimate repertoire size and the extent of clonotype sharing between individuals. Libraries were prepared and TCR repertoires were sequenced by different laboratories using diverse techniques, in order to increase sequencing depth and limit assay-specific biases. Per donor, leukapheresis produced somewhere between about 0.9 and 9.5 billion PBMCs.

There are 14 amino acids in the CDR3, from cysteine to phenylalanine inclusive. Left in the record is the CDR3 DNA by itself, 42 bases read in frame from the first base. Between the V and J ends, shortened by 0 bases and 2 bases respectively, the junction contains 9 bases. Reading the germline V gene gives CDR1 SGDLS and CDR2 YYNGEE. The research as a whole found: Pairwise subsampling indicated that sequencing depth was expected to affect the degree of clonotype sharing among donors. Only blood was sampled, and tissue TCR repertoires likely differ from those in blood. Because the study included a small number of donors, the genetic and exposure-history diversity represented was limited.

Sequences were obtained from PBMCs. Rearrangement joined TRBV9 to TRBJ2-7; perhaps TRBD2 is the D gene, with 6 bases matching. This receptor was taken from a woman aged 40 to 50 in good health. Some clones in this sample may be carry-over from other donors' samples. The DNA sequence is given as TGTGCCAGCAGCGTAGATCCGGGGGCCTACGAGCAGTACTTC. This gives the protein CASSVDPGAYEQYF. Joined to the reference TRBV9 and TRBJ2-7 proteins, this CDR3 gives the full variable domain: DSGVTQTPKHLITATGQRVTLRCSPRSGDLSVYWYQQSLDQGLQFLIQYYNGEERAKGNILERFSAQQFPDLHSELNLSSLELGDSALYFCASSVDPGAYEQYFGPGTRLTVT.